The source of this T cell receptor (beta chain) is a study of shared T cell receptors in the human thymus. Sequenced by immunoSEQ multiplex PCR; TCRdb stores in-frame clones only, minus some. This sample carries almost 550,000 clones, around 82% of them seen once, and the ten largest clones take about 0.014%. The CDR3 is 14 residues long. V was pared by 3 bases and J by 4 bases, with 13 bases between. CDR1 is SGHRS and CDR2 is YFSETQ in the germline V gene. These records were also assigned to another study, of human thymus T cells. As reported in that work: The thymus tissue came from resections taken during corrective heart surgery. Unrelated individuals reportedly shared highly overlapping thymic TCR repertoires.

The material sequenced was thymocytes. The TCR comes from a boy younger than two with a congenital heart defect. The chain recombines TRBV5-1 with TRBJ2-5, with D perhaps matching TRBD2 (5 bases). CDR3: CASSSFGVRETQYF. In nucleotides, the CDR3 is TGCGCCAGCAGCTCCTTCGGGGTGCGAGAGACCCAGTACTTC.